The subject of this entry is one TCR beta chain. As yet, its antigen is unknown. Under the ViraFEST assay, PBMC were stimulated with viral peptide pools so that antigen-specific CD4+ T cells expanded. Sequencing was performed afterwards. Following 10 days of culture, CD4+ T cells were isolated. This person caught SARS-CoV-2 sometime from March to December 2020, and PCR testing confirmed the infection. The sample belongs to a study of vaccination effects on CD4 cells after COVID-19. Regarding the study as a whole: Infection- and vaccine-induced clones contracted markedly late after vaccination.

Clones were read by immunoSEQ multiplex PCR, and TCRdb kept only the in-frame ones, dropping some. In the table there are tens of thousands of clones, roughly 74% of which are singletons. Sequences were derived from CD4+ T cells from PBMCs cultured with a peptide pool, sampled before COVID-19 vaccination. This clonotype was sampled from a human donor who had a prior SARS-CoV-2 infection.

For the CDR3, the DNA is TGTGCCAGCAGCACCACTAGGACAGGTTCCGAGCAGTACTTC. It encodes CASSTTRTGSEQYF. The chain employs TRBV11-2 and TRBJ2-7; 7 positions match TRBD1. J was trimmed by 6 bases and V by 5 bases; bases with no gene match: 10. The CDR3 runs 14 residues. Per the germline V gene, CDR1 is SGHAT and CDR2 is FQNNGV.